Detailed here is one TCR beta chain. The antigen remains undetermined. A multiplex PCR was run with 60 Vbeta primers and 13 Jbeta primers. In the source study's methods: Later, an analysis found 80 million or so unique TCR beta chains, and approximately 10 million of these were shared. Measured with immunoSEQ multiplex PCR; TCRdb has only the in-frame clones, and not every one. The D gene and trimming were derived from the DNA, and the V and J assignments and clone size from that table. The sample carries about 150,000 clones, 80% recorded once. The sample belongs to a study of cytomegalovirus exposure and HLA in healthy donors. General observations from the study: Most of the TCR beta V segments (in an earlier analysis) were productive either about 87% or about 30% of the time. Most sequenced TCRs were rare (though some public TCRs occurred in many donors).

Germline loops: CDR1 MDHEN, CDR2 SYDVKM. This CDR3 has 16 amino acids. Losses at the gene ends were 6 bases for V and 2 bases for J; bases not matched to a gene: 9. The origin of this receptor is a woman between 40 and 55 years old in good health and CMV-seropositive. This chain joins TRBV28 and TRBJ2-1; 8 bases align to TRBD2. Sequenced input: PBMCs. The CDR3 sequence: CASSSPTSGAYNEQFF. The CDR3 DNA sequence: TGTGCCAGCAGCTCACCTACTAGCGGAGCCTACAATGAGCAGTTCTTC. The full variable domain, rest sourced from reference TRBV28 and TRBJ2-1, is DVKVTQSSRYLVKRTGEKVFLECVQDMDHENMFWYRQDPGLGLRLIYFSYDVKMKEKGDIPEGYSVSREKKERFSLILESASTNQTSMYLCASSSPTSGAYNEQFFGPGTRLTVL.